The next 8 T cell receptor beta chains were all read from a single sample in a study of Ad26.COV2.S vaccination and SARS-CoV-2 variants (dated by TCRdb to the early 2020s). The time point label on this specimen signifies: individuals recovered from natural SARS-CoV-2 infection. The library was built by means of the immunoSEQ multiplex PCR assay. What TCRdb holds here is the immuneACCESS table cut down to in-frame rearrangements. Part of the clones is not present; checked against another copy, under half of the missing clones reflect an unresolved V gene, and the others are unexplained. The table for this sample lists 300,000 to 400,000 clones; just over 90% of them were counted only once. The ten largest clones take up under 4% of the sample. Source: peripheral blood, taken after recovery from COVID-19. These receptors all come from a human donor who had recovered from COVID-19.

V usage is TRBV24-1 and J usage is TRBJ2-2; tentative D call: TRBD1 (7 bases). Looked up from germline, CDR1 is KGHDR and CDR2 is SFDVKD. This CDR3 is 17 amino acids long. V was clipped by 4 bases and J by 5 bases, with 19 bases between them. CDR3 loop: CATSDLPMAGGTGELFF. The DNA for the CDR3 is TGTGCCACCAGTGACCTCCCGATGGCAGGGGGGACCGGGGAGCTGTTTTTT.

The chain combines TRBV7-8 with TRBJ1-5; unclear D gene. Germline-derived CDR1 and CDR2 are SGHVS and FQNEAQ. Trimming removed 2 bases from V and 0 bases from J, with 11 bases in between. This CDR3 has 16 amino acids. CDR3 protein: CASSLSKADSNQPQHF. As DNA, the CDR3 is TGTGCCAGCAGCTTAAGTAAGGCCGATAGCAATCAGCCCCAGCATTTT.

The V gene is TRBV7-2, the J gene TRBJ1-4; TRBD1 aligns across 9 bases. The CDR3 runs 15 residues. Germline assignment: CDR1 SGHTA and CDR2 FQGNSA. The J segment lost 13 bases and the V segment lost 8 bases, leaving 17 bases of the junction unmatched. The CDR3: CASGPGQGVPWRLFF. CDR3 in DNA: TGTGCCAGCGGTCCGGGACAGGGAGTCCCTTGGAGACTGTTTTTT.

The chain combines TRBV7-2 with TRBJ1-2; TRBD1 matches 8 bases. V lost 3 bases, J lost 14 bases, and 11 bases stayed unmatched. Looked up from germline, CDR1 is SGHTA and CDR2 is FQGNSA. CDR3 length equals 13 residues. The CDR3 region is CASSFLIQGAFTF. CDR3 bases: TGTGCCAGCAGCTTTCTAATCCAGGGGGCGTTTACCTTC.

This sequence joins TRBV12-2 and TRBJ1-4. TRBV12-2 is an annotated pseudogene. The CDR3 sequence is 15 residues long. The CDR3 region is CASRVGGNRGEKLFF. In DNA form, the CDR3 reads TGTGCAAGTCGAGTGGGCGGGAATAGGGGTGAAAAACTGTTTTTT.

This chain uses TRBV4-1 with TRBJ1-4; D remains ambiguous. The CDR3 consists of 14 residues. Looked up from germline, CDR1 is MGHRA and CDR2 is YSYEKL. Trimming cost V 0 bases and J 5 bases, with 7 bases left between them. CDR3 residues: CASSQDRGNEKLFF. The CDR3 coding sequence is TGCGCCAGCAGCCAAGATAGAGGGAATGAAAAACTGTTTTTT.

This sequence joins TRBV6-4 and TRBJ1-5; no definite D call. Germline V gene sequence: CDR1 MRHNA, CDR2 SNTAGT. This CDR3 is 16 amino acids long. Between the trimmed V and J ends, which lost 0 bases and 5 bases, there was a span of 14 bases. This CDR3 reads CASSDSPFGIDQPQHF. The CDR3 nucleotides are TGTGCCAGCAGTGACTCGCCTTTTGGTATCGATCAGCCCCAGCATTTT.

CDR3 coding DNA: TGCGCCAGCAGCCAAGGCAGGGGCTCTGGGGCCAACGTCCTGACTTTC. This codes for CASSQGRGSGANVLTF. The rearrangement links TRBV4-1 to TRBJ2-6; a weak D match, TRBD1 (6 bases). There are 16 residues in the CDR3. The V gene's germline CDR1 is MGHRA and CDR2 YSYEKL. The V end lost 1 base, the J end lost 0 bases, and 7 bases lay between the germline ends.